This note documents a single T cell receptor (beta chain) sequence. Its antigen is not identified. It was by 5' RACE with UMI labels that the TRB cDNA libraries were prepared. One entry per CDR3 protein, without DNA, is what TCRdb gives after re-calling the 5' RACE reads. This sample contains about 92,000 distinct CDR3 sequences. This sample was included in a study of CXCR3-negative and CXCR3-positive naive CD8 T cells. The study, taken as a whole, reports: TRBV-TRBJ usage was alike in naive CXCR3-negative and CXCR3-positive cells but differed in memory cells. Naive cells that were CXCR3-positive had more hydrophobic TRB CDR3s (compared with CXCR3-negative naive cells).

At approximately 300,000 cells each, triplicate sorts were carried out for each CD8+ T cell subset. Within the CD8+ T cell compartment, naive cells were CD45RO-CCR7+CD27+CD95-. Looked up from germline, CDR1 is LNHNV and CDR2 is YYDKDF (reference sequence). This CDR3 has 12 residues. This receptor was taken from a human donor in good health. Some clones in this sample may be carry-over from other donors' samples. Sequenced: naive CXCR3+ CD8+ T cells from blood. Noted subset: CD45RO-CCR7+CD27+CD95- naive CD8+ T cells expressing CXCR3 (TNR3+). The chain recombines TRBV15 with TRBJ1-2. Here the CDR3 reads CATSRDNYGYTF. Full variable domain (rest looked up from reference TRBV15 and TRBJ1-2): DAMVIQNPRYQVTQFGKPVTLSCSQTLNHNVMYWYQQKSSQAPKLLFHYYDKDFNNEADTPDNFQSRRPNTSFCFLDIRSPGLGDTAMYLCATSRDNYGYTFGSGTRLTVV.